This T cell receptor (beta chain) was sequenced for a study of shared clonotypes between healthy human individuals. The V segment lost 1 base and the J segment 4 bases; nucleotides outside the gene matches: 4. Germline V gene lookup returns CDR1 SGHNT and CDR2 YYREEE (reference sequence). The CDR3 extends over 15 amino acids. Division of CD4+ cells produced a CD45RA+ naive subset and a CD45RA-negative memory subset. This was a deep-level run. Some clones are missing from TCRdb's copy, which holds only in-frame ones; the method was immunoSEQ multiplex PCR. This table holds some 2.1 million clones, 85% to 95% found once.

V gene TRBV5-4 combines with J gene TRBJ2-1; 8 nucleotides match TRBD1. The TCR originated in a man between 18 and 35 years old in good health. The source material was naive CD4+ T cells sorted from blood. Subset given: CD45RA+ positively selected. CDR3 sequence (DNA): TGTGCCAGCAGCTTGTGGGACAGGCTATACAATGAGCAGTTCTTC. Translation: CASSLWDRLYNEQFF. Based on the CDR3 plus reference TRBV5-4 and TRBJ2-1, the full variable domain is ETGVTQSPTHLIKTRGQQVTLRCSSQSGHNTVSWYQQALGQGPQFIFQYYREEENGRGNFPPRFSGLQFPNYSSELNVNALELDDSALYLCASSLWDRLYNEQFFGPGTRLTVL.